The clone carrying this TCR beta chain was found many times. The antigen is not known. From the 5' RACE reads, TCRdb called clonotypes with MiXCR, one entry per CDR3 protein. The sample records 350,000 or so distinct CDR3 sequences, 6.5% to 10% being singletons. The sample originates from a study of CD8 T cells in ankylosing spondylitis. Findings of the study overall: Among TCR beta sequences, a motif of several highly homologous variants appeared characteristic of ankylosing spondylitis blood. Some motif variants were previously reported in reactive arthritis synovial fluid and blood.

V lost 3 bases, J lost 3 bases, and 12 bases lay in between. Germline loops: CDR1 DFQATT, CDR2 SNEGSKA (reference sequence). This CDR3 spans 13 amino acids. Material for sequencing was blood, either unsorted or a sorted T cell fraction (not recorded which). The clonotype originates from a male donor with ankylosing spondylitis. This sequence joins TRBV20-1 and TRBJ2-7; D is unresolved. The CDR3 sequence: CSARAGIYYEQYF. The DNA for the CDR3 is TGCAGTGCTAGGGCCGGCATCTACTACGAGCAGTACTTC.